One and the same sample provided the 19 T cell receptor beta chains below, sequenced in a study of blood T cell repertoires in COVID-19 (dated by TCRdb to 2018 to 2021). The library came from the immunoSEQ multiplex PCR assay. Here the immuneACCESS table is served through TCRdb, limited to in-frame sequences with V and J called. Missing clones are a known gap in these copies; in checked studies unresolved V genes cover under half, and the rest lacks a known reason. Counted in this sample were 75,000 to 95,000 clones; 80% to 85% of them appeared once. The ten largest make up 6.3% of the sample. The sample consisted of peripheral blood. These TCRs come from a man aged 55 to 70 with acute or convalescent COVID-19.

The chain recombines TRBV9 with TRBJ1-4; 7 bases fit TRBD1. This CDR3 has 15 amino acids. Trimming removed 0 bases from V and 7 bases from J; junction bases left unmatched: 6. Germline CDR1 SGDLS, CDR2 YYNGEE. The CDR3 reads CASSVDRGGSEKLFF. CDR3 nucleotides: TGTGCCAGCAGCGTAGATCGAGGGGGCAGTGAAAAACTGTTTTTT.

The CDR3: CASSLDPFTYNEQFF. The CDR3 DNA sequence: TGTGCCAGCAGTCTAGATCCTTTCACCTACAATGAGCAGTTCTTC. The chain couples TRBV6-5 to TRBJ2-1; unclear D gene. The length of the CDR3 is 15 residues. The V gene lost 5 bases and the J gene lost 2 bases, with 13 bases spanning the gap. Germline CDR1 MNHEY, CDR2 SVGAGI.

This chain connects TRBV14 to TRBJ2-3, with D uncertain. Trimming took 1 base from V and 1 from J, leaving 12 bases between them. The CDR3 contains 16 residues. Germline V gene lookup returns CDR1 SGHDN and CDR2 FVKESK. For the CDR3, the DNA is TGTGCCAGCAGCCAAGGGGCAGGCATCCGCACAGATACGCAGTATTTT. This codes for CASSQGAGIRTDTQYF.

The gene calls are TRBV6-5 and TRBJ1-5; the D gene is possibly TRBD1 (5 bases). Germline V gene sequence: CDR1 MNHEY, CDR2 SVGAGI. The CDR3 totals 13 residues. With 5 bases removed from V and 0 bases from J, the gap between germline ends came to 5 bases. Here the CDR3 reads CASSQGSNQPQHF. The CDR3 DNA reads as TGTGCCAGCAGTCAGGGTAGCAATCAGCCCCAGCATTTT.

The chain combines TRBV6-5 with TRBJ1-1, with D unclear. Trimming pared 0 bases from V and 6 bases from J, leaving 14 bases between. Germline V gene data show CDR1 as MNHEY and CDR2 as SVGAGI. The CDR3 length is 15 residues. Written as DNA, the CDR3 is TGTGCCAGCAGTTACTCGTCATATAGGAGCTCTGAAGCTTTCTTT. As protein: CASSYSSYRSSEAFF.

The CDR3 spells CASSPNFGLTEAFF. The CDR3 DNA reads as TGTGCCAGCTCACCAAATTTCGGTCTCACTGAAGCTTTCTTT. The chain uses TRBV18 and TRBJ1-1; no firm D call. Deletions cut 2 bases from V and 4 bases from J, with 11 bases between. The length of the CDR3 is 14 residues. The germline V gene encodes CDR1 KGHSH and CDR2 LQKENI.

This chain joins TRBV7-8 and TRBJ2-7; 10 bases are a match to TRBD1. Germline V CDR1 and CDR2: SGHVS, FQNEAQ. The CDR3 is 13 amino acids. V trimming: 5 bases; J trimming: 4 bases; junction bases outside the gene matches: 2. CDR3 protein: CASSTDRGYEQYF. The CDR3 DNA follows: TGTGCCAGCAGCACGGACAGGGGGTACGAGCAGTACTTC.

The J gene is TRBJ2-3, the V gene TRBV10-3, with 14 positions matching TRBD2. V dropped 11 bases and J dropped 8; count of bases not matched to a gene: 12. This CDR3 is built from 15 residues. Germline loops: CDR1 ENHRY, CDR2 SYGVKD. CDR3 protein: CASRLAGGRIGTQYF. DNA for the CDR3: TGTGCCTCCCGACTAGCGGGGGGGCGAATTGGTACGCAGTATTTT.

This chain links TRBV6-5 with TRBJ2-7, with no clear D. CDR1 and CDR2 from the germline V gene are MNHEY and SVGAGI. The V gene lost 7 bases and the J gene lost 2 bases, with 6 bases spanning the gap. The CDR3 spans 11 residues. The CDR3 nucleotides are TGTGCCAGCATCAGTCCCTACGAGCAGTACTTC. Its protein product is CASISPYEQYF.

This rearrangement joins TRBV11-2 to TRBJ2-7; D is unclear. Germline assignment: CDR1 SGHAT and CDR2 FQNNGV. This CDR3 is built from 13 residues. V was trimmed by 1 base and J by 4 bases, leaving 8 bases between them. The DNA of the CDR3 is TGTGCCAGCAGCTTAGGTGGAGTGTACGAGCAGTACTTC. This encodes CASSLGGVYEQYF.

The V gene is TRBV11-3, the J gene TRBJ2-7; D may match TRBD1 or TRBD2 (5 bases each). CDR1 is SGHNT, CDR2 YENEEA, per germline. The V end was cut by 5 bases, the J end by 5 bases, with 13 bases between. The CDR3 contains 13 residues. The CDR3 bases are TGTGCCAGCAGCCTAGCTGCAGGGAACGAGCAGTACTTC. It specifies CASSLAAGNEQYF.

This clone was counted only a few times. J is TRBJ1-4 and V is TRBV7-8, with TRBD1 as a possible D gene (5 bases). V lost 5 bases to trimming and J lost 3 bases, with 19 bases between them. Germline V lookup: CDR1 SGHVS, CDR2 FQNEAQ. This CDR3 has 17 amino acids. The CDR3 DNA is TGTGCCAGCAGCCCAGGGACGCGGGGTCGCGCTAATGAAAAACTGTTTTTT. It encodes CASSPGTRGRANEKLFF.

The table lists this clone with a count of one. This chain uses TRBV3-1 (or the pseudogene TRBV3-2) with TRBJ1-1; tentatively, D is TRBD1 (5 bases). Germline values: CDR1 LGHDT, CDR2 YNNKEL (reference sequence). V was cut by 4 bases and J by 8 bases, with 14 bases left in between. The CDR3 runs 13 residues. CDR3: CASSLTGDREAFF. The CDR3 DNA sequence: TGTGCCAGCAGCCTCACGGGAGACAGAGAAGCTTTCTTT.

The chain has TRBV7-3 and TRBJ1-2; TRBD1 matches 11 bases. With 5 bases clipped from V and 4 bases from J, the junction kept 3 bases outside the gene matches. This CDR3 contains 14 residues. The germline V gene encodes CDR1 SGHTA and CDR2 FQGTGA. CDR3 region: CASSPGQGAYGYTF. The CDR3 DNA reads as TGTGCCAGCAGCCCCGGACAGGGGGCCTATGGCTACACCTTC. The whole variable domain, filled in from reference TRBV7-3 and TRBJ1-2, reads GAGVSQTPSNKVTEKGKYVELRCDPISGHTALYWYRQSLGQGPEFLIYFQGTGAADDSGLPNDRFFAVRPEGSVSTLKIQRTERGDSAVYLCASSPGQGAYGYTFGSGTRLTVV.

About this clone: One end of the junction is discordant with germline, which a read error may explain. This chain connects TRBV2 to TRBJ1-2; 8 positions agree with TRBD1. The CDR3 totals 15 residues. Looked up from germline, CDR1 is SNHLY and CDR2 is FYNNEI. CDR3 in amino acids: CASTERGRGQRGYTF. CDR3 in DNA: TGTGCCAGCACTGAAAGGGGCAGGGGGCAAAGAGGCTACACCTTC.

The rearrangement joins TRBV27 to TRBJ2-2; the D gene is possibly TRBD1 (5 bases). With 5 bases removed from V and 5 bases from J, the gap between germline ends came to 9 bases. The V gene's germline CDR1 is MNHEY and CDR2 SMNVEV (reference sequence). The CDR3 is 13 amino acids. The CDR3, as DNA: TGTGCCAGCAGTCCCCACAGGACCGGGGAGCTGTTTTTT. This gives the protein CASSPHRTGELFF.

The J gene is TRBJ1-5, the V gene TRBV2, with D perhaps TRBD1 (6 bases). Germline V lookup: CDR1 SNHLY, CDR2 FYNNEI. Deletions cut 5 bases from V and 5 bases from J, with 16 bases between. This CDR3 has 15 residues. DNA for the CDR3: TGTGCCAGCAGTTACTCCGGGACACCTTATCAGCCCCAGCATTTT. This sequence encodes CASSYSGTPYQPQHF. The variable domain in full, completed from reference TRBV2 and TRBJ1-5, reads EPEVTQTPSHQVTQMGQEVILRCVPISNHLYFYWYRQILGQKVEFLVSFYNNEISEKSEIFDDQFSVERPDGSNFTLKIRSTKLEDSAMYFCASSYSGTPYQPQHFGDGTRLSIL.

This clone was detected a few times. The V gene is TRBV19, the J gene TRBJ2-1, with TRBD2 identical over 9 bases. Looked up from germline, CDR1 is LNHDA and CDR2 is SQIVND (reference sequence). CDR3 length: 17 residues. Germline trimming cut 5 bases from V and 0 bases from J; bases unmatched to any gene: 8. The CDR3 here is CASSEGLARSSYNEQFF. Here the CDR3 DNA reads TGTGCCAGTAGTGAGGGACTAGCCCGGAGCTCCTACAATGAGCAGTTCTTC.

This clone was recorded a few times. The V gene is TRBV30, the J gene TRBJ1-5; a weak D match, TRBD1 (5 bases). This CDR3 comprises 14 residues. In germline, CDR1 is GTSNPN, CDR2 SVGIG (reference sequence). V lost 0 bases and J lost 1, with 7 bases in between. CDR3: CAWSVHRSNQPQHF. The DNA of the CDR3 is TGTGCCTGGAGTGTACACAGGAGCAATCAGCCCCAGCATTTT.